This T cell receptor (beta chain) was recovered during a study of T cells after yellow fever vaccination. In the study overall: The fractions with low cell numbers were processed using SMART-Seq v4 Ultra Low Input.

V was clipped by 1 base and J by 5 bases, with 18 bases between them. This CDR3 has 16 amino acids. CDR1 is LGHNA and CDR2 is YNFKEQ in the germline V gene. 5'RACE template switching generated TCR cDNA, adding a universal primer site and UMIs. TCRdb recomputed calls from the 5' RACE reads with MiXCR, one row per CDR3 protein. The repertoire includes 200,000 to 250,000 distinct CDR3 sequences, approximately 3% of them detected once, and less than 3.5% sits in the top ten. The clonotype originates from a young man who received the YFV17D yellow fever vaccine. This rearrangement joins TRBV4-2 to TRBJ2-7, with D maybe TRBD2 (6 bases). This sample comprised CD4+ T cells sorted from PBMCs, obtained 10 days after the yellow fever booster vaccination. The CDR3 coding sequence is TGTGCCAGCAGCCAAGGGATTGCGGAGCCGGGGGACGAGCAGTACTTC. This sequence encodes CASSQGIAEPGDEQYF.